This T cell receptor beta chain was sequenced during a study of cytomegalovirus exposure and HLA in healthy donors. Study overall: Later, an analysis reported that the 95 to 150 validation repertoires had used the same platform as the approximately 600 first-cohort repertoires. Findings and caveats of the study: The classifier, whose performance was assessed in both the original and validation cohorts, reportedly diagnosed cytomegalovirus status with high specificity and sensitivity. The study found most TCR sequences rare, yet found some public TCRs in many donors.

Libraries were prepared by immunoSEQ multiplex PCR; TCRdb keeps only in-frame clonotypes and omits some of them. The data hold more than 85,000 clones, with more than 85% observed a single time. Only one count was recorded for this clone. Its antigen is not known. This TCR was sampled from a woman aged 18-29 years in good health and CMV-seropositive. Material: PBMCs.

The DNA of the CDR3 is TGTGCCAGCAGCCGGAAGGAGGTTGGAGCCAAAAACATTCAGTACTTC. This translates into CASSRKEVGAKNIQYF. The chain is built from TRBV6-6 and TRBJ2-4; weak D call: TRBD2 (5 bases). Trimming took 6 bases from V and 0 from J, leaving 15 bases between them. This CDR3 is 16 amino acids long. Per the germline V gene, CDR1 is MNHNY and CDR2 is SVGAGI (reference sequence).